The entry below gives a single TCR beta chain sequence along with its context. Germline V gene data show CDR1 as KGHSH and CDR2 as LQKENI. Trimming cost V 3 bases and J 3 bases, with 11 bases left between them. This CDR3 region has 14 residues. The PCR ran on 60 Vbeta and 13 Jbeta primers. Clones were read by immunoSEQ multiplex PCR, and TCRdb kept only the in-frame ones, dropping some. The sample has about 59,000 clones; 80% are singletons. The sample is drawn from a study of cytomegalovirus exposure and HLA in healthy donors. The sequencing sample was made of PBMCs. The chain carries TRBV18 and TRBJ1-1; TRBD1 might be the D (5 bases). The TCR sequence derives from a woman aged 40-49 years in good health and CMV-seronegative. The CDR3: CASSPTEIYTEAFF. Here the CDR3 DNA reads TGTGCCAGCTCACCGACAGAGATATACACTGAAGCTTTCTTT.